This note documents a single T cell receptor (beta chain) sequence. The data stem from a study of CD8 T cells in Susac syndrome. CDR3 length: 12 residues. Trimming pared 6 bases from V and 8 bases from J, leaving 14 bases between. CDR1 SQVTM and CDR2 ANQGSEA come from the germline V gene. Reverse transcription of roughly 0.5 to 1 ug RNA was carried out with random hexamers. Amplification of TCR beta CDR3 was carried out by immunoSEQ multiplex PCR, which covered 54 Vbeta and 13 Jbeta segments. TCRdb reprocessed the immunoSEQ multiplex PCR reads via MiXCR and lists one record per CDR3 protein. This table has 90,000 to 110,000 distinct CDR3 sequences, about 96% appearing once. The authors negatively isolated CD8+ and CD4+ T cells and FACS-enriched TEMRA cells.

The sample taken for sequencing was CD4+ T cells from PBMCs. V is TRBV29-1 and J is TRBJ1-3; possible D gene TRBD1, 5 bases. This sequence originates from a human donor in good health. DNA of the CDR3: TGCAGCGTGGCCCAGGGTCGACACACCATATATTTT. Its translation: CSVAQGRHTIYF.